This TCR beta chain stems from a study of T-cell memory formation after mild COVID-19. Overall study findings and caveats: Day 15 to 85 contracting clones showed balanced CD4/CD8; later expanders leaned CD4+.

Germline assignment: CDR1 MGHRA and CDR2 YSYEKL. V lost 4 bases, J lost 5 bases, and 6 bases stayed unmatched. The CDR3 has 14 amino acids. Details on this clonotype: The antigen is unknown.

TCRdb independently ran MiXCR on the 5' RACE reads; one entry per CDR3 protein. This sample yields about 110,000 distinct CDR3 sequences, of which roughly an eighth are seen a single time; around 40% belongs to the top ten. The receptor comes from a man in his late teens or twenties who had mild COVID-19 (a few samples of this study predate the infection). Cell type and time point are not known. The chain joins TRBV4-1 to TRBJ1-1, with 8 bases fitting TRBD1. The specimen sequenced was PBMCs or a T cell subset sorted from them (not recorded which). The CDR3 here is CASSPGTGWTEAFF. The CDR3 nucleotides are TGCGCCAGCAGCCCAGGGACAGGATGGACTGAAGCTTTCTTT.